This T cell receptor beta chain was sequenced for a study of CD8+ T cells in alopecia areata. Study-level information: For the treated group, dosing was oral tofacitinib at 5 to 10 mg twice daily. Points from the study as a whole: Scalp sequencing captures resident alphabeta T cells of normal skin too. Compared with normal scalp, lesional scalp had higher clonality and more expanded CD8+ clones.

Comment on this clone: Its antigen is undetermined.

Following RNA extraction, reverse transcription yielded cDNA that acted as the sequencing template. TCRdb's table, derived via immunoSEQ multiplex PCR, lists solely in-frame clones and lacks some. The sample contains under 85,000 clones, under 55% of which appear only once. Germline CDR1 is SGDLS and CDR2 is YYNGEE. This CDR3 comprises 14 residues. Trimming removed 0 bases from V and 0 bases from J, with 6 bases in between. The clonotype originates from a human donor with alopecia areata. Sequenced material: CD8+ T cells sorted from blood, taken at week 0. The chain joins TRBV9 to TRBJ2-5, with no clear D. The CDR3 protein is CASSVEGYQETQYF. CDR3 bases: TGTGCCAGCAGCGTAGAAGGGTACCAAGAGACCCAGTACTTC.